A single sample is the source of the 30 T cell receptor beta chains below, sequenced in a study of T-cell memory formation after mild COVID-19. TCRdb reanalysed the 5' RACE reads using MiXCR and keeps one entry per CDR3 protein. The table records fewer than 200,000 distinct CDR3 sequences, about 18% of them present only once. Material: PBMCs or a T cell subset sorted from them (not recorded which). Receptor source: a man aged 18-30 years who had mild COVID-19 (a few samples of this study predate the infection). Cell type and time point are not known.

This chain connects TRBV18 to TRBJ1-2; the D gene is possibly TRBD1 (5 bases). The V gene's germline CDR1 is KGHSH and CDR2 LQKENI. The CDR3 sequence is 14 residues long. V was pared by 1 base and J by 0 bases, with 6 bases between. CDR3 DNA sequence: TGTGCCAGCTCACCACGGGGCCCTAACTATGGCTACACCTTC. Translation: CASSPRGPNYGYTF. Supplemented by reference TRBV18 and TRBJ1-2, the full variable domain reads NAGVMQNPRHLVRRRGQEARLRCSPMKGHSHVYWYRQLPEEGLKFMVYLQKENIIDESGMPKERFSAEFPKEGPSILRIQQVVRGDSAAYFCASSPRGPNYGYTFGSGTRLTVV.

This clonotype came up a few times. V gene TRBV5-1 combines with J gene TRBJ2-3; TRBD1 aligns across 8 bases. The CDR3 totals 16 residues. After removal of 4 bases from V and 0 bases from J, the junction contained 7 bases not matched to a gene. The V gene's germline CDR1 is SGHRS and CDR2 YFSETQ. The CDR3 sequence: CASSVVGTGSTDTQYF. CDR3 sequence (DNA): TGCGCCAGCAGCGTGGTCGGGACAGGAAGCACAGATACGCAGTATTTT.

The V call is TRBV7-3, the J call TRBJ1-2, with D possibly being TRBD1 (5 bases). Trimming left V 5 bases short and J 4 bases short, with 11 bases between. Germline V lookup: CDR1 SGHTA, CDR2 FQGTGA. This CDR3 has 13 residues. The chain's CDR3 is CASSPQGSYGYTF. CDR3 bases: TGTGCCAGCAGCCCCCAGGGTAGCTATGGCTACACCTTC.

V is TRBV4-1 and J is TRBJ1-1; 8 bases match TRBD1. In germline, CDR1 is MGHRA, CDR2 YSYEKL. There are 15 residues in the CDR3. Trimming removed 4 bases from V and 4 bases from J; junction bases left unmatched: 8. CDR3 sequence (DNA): TGCGCCAGCAGCCCTCGGGTTGGGACAGGCACTGAAGCTTTCTTT. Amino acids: CASSPRVGTGTEAFF.

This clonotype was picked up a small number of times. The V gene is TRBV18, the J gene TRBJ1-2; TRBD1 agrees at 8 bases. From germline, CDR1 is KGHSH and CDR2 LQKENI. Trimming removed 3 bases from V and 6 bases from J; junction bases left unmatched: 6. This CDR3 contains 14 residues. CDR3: CASSPFSDRDGYTF. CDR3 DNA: TGTGCCAGCTCACCGTTTTCGGACAGGGATGGCTACACCTTC. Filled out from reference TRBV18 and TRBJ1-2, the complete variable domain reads NAGVMQNPRHLVRRRGQEARLRCSPMKGHSHVYWYRQLPEEGLKFMVYLQKENIIDESGMPKERFSAEFPKEGPSILRIQQVVRGDSAAYFCASSPFSDRDGYTFGSGTRLTVV.

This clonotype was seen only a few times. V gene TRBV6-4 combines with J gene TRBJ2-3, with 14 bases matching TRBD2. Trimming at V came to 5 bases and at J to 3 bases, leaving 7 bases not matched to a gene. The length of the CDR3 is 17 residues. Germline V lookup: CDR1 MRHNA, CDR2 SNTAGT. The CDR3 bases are TGTGCCAGCAGTCCAGGACTAGCGGGGGGTTTGACAGATACGCAGTATTTT. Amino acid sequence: CASSPGLAGGLTDTQYF.

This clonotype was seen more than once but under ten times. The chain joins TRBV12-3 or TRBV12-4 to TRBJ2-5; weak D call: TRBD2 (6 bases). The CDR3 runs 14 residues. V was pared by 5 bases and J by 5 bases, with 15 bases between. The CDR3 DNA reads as TGTGCCAGCAGTGATGGGACTTTCGGGGAGACCCAGTACTTC. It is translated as CASSDGTFGETQYF.

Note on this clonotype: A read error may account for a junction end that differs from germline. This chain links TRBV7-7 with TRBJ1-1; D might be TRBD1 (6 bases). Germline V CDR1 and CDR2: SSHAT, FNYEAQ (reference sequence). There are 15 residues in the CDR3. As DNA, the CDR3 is TGTGCTAGCAGCCCCCCCGAGGGGGGGAACACTGAAGCTTTCTTT. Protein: CASSPPEGGNTEAFF. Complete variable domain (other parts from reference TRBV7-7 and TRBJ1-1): GAGVSQSPRYKVTKRGQDVTLRCDPISSHATLYWYQQALGQGPEFLTYFNYEAQPDKSGLPSDRFSAERPEGSISTLTIQRTEQRDSAMYRCASSPPEGGNTEAFFGQGTRLTVV.

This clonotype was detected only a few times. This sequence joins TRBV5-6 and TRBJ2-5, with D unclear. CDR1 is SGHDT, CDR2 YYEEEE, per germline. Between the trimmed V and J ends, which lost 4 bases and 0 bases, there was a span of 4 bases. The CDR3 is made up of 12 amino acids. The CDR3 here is CASSQYQETQYF. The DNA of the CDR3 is TGTGCCAGCAGCCAGTACCAAGAGACCCAGTACTTC.

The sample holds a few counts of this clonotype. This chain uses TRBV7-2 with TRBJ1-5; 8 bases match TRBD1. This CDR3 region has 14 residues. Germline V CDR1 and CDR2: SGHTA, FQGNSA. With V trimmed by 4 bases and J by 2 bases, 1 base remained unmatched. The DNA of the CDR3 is TGTGCCAGCAGCTCGACAGGGGGCAATCAGCCCCAGCATTTT. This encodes CASSSTGGNQPQHF.

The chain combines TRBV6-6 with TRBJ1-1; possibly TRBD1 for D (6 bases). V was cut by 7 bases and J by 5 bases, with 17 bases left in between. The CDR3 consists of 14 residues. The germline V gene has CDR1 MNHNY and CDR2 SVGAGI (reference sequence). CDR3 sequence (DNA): TGTGCCAGCACCCCCAGCTGGGGGCAAACTGAAGCTTTCTTT. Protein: CASTPSWGQTEAFF.

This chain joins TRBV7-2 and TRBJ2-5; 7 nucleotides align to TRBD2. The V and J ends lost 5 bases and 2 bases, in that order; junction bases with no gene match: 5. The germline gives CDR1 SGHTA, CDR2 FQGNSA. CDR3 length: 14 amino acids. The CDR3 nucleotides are TGTGCCAGCAGCGGGGGGAGGGTTCAAGAGACCCAGTACTTC. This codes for CASSGGRVQETQYF.

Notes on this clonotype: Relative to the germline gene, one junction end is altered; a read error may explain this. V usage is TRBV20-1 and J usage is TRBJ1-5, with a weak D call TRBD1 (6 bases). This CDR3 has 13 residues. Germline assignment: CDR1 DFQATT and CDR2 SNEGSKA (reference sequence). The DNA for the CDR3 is TGCAGTGCCAGAGGTGCAGGGGAACAGCCCCAGCATTTT. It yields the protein CSARGAGEQPQHF.

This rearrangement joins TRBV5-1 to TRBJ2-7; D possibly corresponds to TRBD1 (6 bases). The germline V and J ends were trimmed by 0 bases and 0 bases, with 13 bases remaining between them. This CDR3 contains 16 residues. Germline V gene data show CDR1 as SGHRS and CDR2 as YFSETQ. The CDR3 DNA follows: TGCGCCAGCAGCTTGGGGTCTGGGGGCATCTCCTACGAGCAGTACTTC. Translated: CASSLGSGGISYEQYF.

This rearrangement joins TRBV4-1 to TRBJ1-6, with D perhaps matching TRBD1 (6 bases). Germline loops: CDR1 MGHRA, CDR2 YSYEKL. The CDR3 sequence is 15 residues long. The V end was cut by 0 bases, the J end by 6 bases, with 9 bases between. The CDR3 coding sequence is TGCGCCAGCAGCCAAGAAGGGGGAATTAATTCACCCCTCCACTTT. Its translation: CASSQEGGINSPLHF.

CDR3 DNA: TGTGCCAGCAGTCTCCTCAGCACCGGGGAGCTGTTTTTT. This codes for CASSLLSTGELFF. The J gene is TRBJ2-2, the V gene TRBV6-2 or TRBV6-3; unclear D gene. The ends were cut back, 5 bases at V and 4 bases at J, with 8 bases in the middle. CDR3 size: 13 residues. Germline loops: CDR1 MNHEY, CDR2 SVGEGT.

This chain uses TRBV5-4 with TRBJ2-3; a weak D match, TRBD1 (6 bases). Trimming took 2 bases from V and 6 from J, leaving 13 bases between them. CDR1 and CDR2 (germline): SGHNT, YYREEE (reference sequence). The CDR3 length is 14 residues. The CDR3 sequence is CASSLPGDRDTQYF. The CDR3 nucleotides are TGTGCCAGCAGCTTACCAGGGGATCGGGATACGCAGTATTTT.

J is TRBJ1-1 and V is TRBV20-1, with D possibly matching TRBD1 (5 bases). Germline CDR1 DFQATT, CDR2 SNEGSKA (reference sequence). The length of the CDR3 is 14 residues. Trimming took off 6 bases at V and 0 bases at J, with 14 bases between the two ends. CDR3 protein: CSAARGGVNTEAFF. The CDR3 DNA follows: TGCAGTGCAGCTCGCGGGGGGGTGAACACTGAAGCTTTCTTT.

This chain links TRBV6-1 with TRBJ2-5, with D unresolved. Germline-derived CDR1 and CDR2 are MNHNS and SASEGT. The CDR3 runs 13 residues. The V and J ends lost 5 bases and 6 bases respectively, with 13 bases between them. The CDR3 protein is CASSLQPVQTQYF. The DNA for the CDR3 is TGTGCCAGCAGTCTACAACCAGTCCAGACCCAGTACTTC.

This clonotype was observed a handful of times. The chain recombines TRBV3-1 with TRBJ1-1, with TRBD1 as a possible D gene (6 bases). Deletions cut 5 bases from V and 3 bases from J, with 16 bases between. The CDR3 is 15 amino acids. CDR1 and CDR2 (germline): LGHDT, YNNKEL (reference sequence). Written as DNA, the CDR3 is TGTGCCAGCAGCACAGGGAGGGCCCCGGACACTGAAGCTTTCTTT. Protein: CASSTGRAPDTEAFF.

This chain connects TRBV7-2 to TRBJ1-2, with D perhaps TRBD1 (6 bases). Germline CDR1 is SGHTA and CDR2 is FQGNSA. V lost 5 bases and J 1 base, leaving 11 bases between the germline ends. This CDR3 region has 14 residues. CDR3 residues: CASSRGHLNYGYTF. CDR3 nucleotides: TGTGCCAGCAGCCGGGGACACCTTAACTATGGCTACACCTTC.

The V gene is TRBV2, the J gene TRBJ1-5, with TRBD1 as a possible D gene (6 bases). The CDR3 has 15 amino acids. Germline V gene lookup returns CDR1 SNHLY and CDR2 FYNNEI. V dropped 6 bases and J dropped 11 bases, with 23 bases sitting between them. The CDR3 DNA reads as TGTGCCAGCAGCCCCCAAGGACAGCCGGTGGGGGCCCAGCATTTT. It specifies CASSPQGQPVGAQHF.

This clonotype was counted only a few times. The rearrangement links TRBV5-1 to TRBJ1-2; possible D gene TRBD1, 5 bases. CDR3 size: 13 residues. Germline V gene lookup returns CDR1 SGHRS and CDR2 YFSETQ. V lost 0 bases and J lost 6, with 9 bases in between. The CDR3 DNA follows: TGCGCCAGCAGCTTGGACGGGGGGAATGGCTACACCTTC. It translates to CASSLDGGNGYTF.

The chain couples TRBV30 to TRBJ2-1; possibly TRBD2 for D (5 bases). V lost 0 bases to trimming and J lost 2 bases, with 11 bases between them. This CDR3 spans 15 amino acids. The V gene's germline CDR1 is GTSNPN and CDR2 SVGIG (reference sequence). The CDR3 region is CAWSVRGITYNEQFF. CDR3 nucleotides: TGTGCCTGGAGTGTCCGGGGTATTACCTACAATGAGCAGTTCTTC.

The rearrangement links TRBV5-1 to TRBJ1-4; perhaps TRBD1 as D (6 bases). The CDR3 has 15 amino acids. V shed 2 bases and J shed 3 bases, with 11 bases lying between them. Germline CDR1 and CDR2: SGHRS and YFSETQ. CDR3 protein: CASSLLTGANEKLFF. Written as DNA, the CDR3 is TGCGCCAGCAGCTTACTGACAGGAGCTAATGAAAAACTGTTTTTT.

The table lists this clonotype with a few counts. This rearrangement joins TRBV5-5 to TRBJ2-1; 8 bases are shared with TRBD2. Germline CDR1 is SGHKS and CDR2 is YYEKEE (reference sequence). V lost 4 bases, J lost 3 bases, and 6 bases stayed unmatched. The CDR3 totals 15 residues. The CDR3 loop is CASSVSGVNYNEQFF. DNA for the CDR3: TGTGCCAGCAGCGTTAGCGGGGTAAACTACAATGAGCAGTTCTTC.

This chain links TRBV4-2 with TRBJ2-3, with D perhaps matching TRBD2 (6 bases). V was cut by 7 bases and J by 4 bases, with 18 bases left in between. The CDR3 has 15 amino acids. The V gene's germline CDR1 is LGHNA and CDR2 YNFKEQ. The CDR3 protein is CASTQQPSAADTQYF. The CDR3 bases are TGTGCCAGCACCCAGCAACCTAGCGCGGCAGATACGCAGTATTTT.

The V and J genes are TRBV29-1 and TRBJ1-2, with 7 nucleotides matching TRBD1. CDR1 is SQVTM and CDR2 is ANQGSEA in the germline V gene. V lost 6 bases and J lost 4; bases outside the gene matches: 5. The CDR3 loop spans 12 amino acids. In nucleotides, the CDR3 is TGCAGCGTCGCAGGGGGGAGCTATGGCTACACCTTC. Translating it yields CSVAGGSYGYTF.

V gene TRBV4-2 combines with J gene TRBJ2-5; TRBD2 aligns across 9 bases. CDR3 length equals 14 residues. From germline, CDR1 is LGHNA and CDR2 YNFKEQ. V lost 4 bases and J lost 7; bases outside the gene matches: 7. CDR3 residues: CASSRSGGEGTQYF. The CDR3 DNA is TGTGCCAGCAGCCGTAGCGGGGGAGAGGGGACCCAGTACTTC.

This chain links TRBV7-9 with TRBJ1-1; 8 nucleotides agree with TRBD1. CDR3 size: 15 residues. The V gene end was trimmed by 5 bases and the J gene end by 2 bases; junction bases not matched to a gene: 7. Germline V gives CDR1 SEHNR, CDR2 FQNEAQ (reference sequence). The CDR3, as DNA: TGTGCCAGCAGCCAGGGACAGGCGGGTAACACTGAAGCTTTCTTT. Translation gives CASSQGQAGNTEAFF.